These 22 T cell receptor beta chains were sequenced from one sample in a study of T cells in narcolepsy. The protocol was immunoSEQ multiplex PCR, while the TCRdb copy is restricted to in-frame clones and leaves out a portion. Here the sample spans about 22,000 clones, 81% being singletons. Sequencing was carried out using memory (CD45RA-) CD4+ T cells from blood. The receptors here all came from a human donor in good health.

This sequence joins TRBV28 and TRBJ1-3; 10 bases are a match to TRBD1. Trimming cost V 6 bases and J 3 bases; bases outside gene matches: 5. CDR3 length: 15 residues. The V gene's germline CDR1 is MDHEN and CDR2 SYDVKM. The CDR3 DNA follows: TGTGCCAGCAGGAAGACAGGGGGCGGTGGAAACACCATATATTTT. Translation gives CASRKTGGGGNTIYF.

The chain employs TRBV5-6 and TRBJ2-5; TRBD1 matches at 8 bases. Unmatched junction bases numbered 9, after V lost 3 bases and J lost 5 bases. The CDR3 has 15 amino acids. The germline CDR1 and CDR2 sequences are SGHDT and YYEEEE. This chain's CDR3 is CASSWGQAQGETQYF. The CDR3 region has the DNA TGTGCCAGCAGCTGGGGACAGGCCCAGGGGGAGACCCAGTACTTC.

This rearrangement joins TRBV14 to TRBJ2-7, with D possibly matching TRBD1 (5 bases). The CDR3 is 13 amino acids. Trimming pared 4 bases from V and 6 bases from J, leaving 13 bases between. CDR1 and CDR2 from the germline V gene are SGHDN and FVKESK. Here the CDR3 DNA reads TGTGCCAGCAGCCTAAGCAGGGTTAGCGAGCAGTACTTC. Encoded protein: CASSLSRVSEQYF.

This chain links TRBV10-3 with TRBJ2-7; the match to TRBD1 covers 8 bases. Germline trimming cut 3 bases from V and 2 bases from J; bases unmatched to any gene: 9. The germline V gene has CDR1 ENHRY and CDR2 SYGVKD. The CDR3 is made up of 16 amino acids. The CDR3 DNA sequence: TGTGCCATCAGTGAAAGTCGGGGGACAGGAGCCTACGAGCAGTACTTC. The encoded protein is CAISESRGTGAYEQYF.

Here the CDR3 reads CASSYPRLAGGENIQYF. The CDR3 coding sequence is TGTGCCAGCAGCTACCCCCGACTAGCGGGGGGGGAAAACATTCAGTACTTC. The rearrangement links TRBV7-9 to TRBJ2-4, with 14 bases matching TRBD2. This CDR3 is built from 17 residues. J gave up 5 bases and V 4 bases, and 7 bases lay outside the gene matches. CDR1 and CDR2 (germline): SEHNR, FQNEAQ (reference sequence).

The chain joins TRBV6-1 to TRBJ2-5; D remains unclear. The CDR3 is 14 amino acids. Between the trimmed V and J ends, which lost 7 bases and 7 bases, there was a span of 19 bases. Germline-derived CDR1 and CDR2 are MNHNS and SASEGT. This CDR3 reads CASTPPITARTQYF. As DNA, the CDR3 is TGTGCCAGCACTCCCCCAATCACGGCAAGGACCCAGTACTTC.

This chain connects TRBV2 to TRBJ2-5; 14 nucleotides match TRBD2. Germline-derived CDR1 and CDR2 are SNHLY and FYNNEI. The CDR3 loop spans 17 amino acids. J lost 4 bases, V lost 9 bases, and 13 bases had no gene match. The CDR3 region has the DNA TGTGCCAGACCTGACTGGACTAGCGGGGGGTGGATAGAGACCCAGTACTTC. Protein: CARPDWTSGGWIETQYF.

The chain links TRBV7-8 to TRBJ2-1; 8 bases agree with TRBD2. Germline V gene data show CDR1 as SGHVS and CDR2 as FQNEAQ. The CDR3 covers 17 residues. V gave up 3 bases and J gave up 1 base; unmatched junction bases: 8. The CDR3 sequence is CASSLGLGGGSYNEQFF. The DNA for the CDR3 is TGTGCCAGCAGCTTGGGGCTGGGCGGGGGGTCCTACAATGAGCAGTTCTTC. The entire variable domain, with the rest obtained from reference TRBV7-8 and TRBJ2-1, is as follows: GAGVSQSPRYKVAKRGQDVALRCDPISGHVSLFWYQQALGQGPEFLTYFQNEAQLDKSGLPSDRFFAERPEGSVSTLKIQRTQQEDSAVYLCASSLGLGGGSYNEQFFGPGTRLTVL.

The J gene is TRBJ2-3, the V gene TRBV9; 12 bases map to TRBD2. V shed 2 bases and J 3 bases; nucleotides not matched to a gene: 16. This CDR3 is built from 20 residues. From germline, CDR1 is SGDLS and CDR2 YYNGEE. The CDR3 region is CASSVRSRLAGAKGTDTQYF. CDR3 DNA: TGTGCCAGCAGCGTGAGGTCTCGACTAGCGGGGGCGAAAGGTACAGATACGCAGTATTTT. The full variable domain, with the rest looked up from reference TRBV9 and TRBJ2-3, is DSGVTQTPKHLITATGQRVTLRCSPRSGDLSVYWYQQSLDQGLQFLIQYYNGEERAKGNILERFSAQQFPDLHSELNLSSLELGDSALYFCASSVRSRLAGAKGTDTQYFGPGTRLTVL.

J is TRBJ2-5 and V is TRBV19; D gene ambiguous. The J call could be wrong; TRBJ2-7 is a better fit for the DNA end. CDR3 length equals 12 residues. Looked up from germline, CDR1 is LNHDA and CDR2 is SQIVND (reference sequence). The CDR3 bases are TGTGCCAGTAAGAGTCGCGGTCTCGAGCAGTACTTC. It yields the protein CASKSRGLEQYF.

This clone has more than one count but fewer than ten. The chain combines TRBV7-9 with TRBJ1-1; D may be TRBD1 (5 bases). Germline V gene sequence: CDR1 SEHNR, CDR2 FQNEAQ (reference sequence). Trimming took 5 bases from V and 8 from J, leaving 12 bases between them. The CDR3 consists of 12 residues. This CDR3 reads CASSARDPEAFF. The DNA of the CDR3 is TGTGCCAGCAGCGCCCGGGACCCCGAAGCTTTCTTT.

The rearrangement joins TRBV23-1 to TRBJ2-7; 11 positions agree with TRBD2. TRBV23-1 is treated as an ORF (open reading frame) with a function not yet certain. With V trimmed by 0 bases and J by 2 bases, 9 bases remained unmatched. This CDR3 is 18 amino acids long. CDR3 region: CASSQSASGGQIPYEQYF. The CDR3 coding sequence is TGCGCCAGCAGTCAATCGGCTAGCGGGGGGCAAATACCCTACGAGCAGTACTTC.

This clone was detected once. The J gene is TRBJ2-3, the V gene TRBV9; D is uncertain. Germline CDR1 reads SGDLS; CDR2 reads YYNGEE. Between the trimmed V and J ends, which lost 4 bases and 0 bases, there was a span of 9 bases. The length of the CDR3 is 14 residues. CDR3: CASSSLTSTDTQYF. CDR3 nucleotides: TGTGCCAGCAGCAGTTTAACTAGCACAGATACGCAGTATTTT.

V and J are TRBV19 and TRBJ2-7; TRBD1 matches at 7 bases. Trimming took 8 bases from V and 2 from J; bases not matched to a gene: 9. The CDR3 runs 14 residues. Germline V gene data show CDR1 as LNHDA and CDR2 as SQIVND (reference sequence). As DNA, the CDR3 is TGTGCCAGTCAAAAAAACGACAGGGCCTACGAGCAGTACTTC. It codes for CASQKNDRAYEQYF.

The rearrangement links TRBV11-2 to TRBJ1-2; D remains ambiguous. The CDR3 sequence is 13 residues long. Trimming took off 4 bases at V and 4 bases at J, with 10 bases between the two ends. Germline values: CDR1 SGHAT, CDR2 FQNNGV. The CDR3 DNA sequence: TGTGCCAGCAGCTCGTTCCGGACCTATGGCTACACCTTC. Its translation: CASSSFRTYGYTF.

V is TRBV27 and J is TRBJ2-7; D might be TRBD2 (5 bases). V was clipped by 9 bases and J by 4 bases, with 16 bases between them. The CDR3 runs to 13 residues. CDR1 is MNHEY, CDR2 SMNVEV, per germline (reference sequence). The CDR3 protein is CASSGGSRYEQYF. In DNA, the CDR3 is TGTGCCAGTTCCGGAGGTAGCAGATACGAGCAGTACTTC.

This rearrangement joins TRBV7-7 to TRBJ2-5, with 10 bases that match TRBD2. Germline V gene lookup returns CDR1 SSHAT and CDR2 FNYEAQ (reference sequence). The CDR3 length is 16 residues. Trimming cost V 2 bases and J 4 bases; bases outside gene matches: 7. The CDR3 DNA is TGTGCCAGCAGCTTATTGAGCGGGGGGGCCTCAGAGACCCAGTACTTC. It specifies CASSLLSGGASETQYF.

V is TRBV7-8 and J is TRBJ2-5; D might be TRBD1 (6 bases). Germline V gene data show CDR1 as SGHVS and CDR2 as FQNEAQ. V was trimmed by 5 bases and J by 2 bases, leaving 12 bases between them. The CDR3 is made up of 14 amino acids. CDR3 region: CASSLTGLQETQYF. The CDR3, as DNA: TGTGCCAGCAGCCTTACAGGGCTTCAAGAGACCCAGTACTTC.

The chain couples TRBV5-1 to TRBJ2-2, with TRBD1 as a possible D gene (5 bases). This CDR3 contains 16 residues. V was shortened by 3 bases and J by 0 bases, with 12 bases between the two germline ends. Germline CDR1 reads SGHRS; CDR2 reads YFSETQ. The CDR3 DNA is TGCGCCAGCAGCTCGGCCCCGACAGCGAACACCGGGGAGCTGTTTTTT. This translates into CASSSAPTANTGELFF.

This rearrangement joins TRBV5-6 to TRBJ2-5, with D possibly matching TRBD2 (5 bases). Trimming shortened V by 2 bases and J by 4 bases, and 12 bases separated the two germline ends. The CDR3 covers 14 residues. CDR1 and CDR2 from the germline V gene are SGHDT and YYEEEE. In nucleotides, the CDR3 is TGTGCCAGCAGCTTTCCGGGGTTGCGAGAGACCCAGTACTTC. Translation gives CASSFPGLRETQYF.

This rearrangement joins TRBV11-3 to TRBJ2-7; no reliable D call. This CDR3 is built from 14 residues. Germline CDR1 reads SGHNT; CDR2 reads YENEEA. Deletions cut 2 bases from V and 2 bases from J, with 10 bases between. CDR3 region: CASSLNSLPYEQYF. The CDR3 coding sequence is TGTGCCAGCAGCTTAAATTCCCTCCCCTACGAGCAGTACTTC.

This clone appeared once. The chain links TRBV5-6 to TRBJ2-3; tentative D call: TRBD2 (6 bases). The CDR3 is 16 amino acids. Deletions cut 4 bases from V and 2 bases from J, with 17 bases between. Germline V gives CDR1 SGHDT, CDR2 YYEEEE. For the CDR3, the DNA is TGTGCCAGCAGCGCGGGGATGGGGGGTTCCACAGATACGCAGTATTTT. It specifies CASSAGMGGSTDTQYF.